This record concerns one T cell receptor beta chain sequence. Its specificity is unknown. The source of the sample is a study of cytomegalovirus exposure and HLA in healthy donors. General observations from the study: In a later analysis, 16,951 TCR beta sequences were associated with HLA alleles at 0.05 false discovery rate. Exclusion applied to some V segments, including TRBV6-2 and TRBV6-3, as they were indistinguishable. Researchers counted around 170 TCR beta chains as cytomegalovirus-associated. Per published reports, the classifier diagnosed cytomegalovirus status with high specificity and sensitivity.

Trimming stripped 3 bases from V and 2 bases from J, with 12 bases between. In germline, CDR1 is MGHRA, CDR2 YSYEKL. This CDR3 region has 15 residues. PCR involved 60 Vbeta and 13 Jbeta primers. The assay was immunoSEQ multiplex PCR, and TCRdb's table has in-frame clones only and misses some. Of some 190,000 clones listed, around four fifths are singletons. The sequenced sample consisted of PBMCs. The rearrangement links TRBV4-1 to TRBJ2-3; D may be TRBD2 (6 bases). This sequence originates from a woman in her thirties or forties in good health and CMV-seronegative. The CDR3 region is CASSQGTFSTDTQYF. For the CDR3, the DNA is TGCGCCAGCAGCCAGGGGACTTTTTCCACAGATACGCAGTATTTT.